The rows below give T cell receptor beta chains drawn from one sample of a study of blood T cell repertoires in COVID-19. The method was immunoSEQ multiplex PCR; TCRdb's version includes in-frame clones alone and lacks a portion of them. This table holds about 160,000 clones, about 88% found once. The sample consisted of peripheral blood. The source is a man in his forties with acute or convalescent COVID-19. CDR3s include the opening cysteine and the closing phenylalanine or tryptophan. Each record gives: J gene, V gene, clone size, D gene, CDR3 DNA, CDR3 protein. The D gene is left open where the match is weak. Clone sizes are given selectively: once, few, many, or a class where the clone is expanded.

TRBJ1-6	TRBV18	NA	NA	TGTGCCAGCTCACCAGGGCCTGATGATTCACCCCTCCACTTT	CASSPGPDDSPLHF
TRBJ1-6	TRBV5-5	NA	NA	TGTGCCAGCAGCTTGGTTGGGGGCGTGGATTCACCCCTCCACTTT	CASSLVGGVDSPLHF
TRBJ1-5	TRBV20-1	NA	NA	TGCAGTGCTAGTTACCACTCTGACAATCAGCCCCAGCATTTT	CSASYHSDNQPQHF
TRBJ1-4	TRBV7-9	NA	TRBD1	TGTGCCAGCAGCTTATCCGGAGGGGGCGGTAATGAAAAACTGTTTTTT	CASSLSGGGGNEKLFF
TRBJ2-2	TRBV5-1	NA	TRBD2	TGCGCCAGCAGCTCTCAACTAGCGGGGAACACCGGGGAGCTGTTTTTT	CASSSQLAGNTGELFF
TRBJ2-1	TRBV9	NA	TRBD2	TGTGCCAGCTCCCCTAGCGGGGGTGATGAGCAGTTCTTC	CASSPSGGDEQFF
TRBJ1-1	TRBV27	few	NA	TGTGCCAGCAGGTTGGGGACGAACAGGGTATCGCAAGCTTTCTTT	CASRLGTNRVSQAFF
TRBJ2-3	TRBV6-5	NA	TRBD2	TGTGCCGGGACTAGCGGGGTCGGGGGCACAGATACGCAGTATTTT	CAGTSGVGGTDTQYF
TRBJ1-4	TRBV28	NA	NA	TGTGCCAGCGGCCGGGGGGATGAAAAACTGTTTTTT	CASGRGDEKLFF
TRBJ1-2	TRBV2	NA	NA	TGTGCCAGCACAGGGGATTTGAACTATGGCTACACCTTC	CASTGDLNYGYTF
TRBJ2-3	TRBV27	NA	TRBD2	TGTGCCAGCAGCCCAGGGCGGGGGTATACGCAGTATTTT	CASSPGRGYTQYF
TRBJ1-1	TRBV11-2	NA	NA	TGTGCCAGCAGCCCTTGGGGGCCGGGGAACACTGAAGCTTTCTTT	CASSPWGPGNTEAFF
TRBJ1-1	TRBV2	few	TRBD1	TGTGCCAGCGGACCCGACAGGGGAGTTGGCACTGAAGCTTTCTTT	CASGPDRGVGTEAFF
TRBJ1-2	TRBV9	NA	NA	TGTGCCAGCAGCGGGGGGACTGTTAACGGCTATGGCTACACCTTC	CASSGGTVNGYGYTF
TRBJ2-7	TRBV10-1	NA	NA	TGCGCCAGCAGTGAGTCAGTCGGTCCAGGGTACGAGCAGTACTTC	CASSESVGPGYEQYF
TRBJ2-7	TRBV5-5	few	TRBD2	TGTGCCAGCAGCTCGGAGGGACTAGGGCTCGACGAGCAGTACTTC	CASSSEGLGLDEQYF
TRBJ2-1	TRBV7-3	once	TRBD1	TGTGCCAGCAGCCAAGGACAGGGCAGGCAGTTCTTC	CASSQGQGRQFF
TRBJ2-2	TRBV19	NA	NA	TGTGCCAGTAGAGGAATACAGGGCGGGAACACCGGGGAGCTGTTTTTT	CASRGIQGGNTGELFF
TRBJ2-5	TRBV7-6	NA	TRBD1	TGTGCCAGCAGCCCCCGGACAGGCCTATATCAAGAGACCCAGTACTTC	CASSPRTGLYQETQYF
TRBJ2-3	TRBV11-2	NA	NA	TGTGCCAGCAGCCCCTACGGAGACACGCAGTATTTT	CASSPYGDTQYF
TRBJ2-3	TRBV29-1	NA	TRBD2	TGCAGCGCCCTCACTAGCGGGGTCGGAGATACGCAGTATTTT	CSALTSGVGDTQYF
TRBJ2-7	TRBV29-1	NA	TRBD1	TGCAGCGTTGAAATCGGGACAGGGTCCTACGAGCAGTACTTC	CSVEIGTGSYEQYF
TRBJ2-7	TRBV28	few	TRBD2	TGTGCCAGCAGTCTATATGTCGGGGGGGCCAATAGGAACGAGCAGTACTTC	CASSLYVGGANRNEQYF
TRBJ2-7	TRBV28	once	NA	TGTGCCAGCAGTTTATACCCCGGACAGTCCTACGAGCAGTACTTC	CASSLYPGQSYEQYF
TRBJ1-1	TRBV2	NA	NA	TGTGCCGATCGACAGGAGTCGAAAAACACTGAAGCTTTCTTT	CADRQESKNTEAFF
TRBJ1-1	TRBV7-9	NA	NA	TGTGCCAGCAGCACTCCGAACACTGAAGCTTTCTTT	CASSTPNTEAFF
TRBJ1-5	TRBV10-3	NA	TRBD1	TGTGCCGCGCAGGGGGGCAATCAGCCCCAGCATTTT	CAAQGGNQPQHF
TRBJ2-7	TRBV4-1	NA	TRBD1	TGCGCCAGCAGCCAAGTCTTTGGACAGGGGCACTACGAGCAGTACTTC	CASSQVFGQGHYEQYF
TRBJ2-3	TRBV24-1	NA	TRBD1	TGTGCCACCAGTGATTATCGGACAGGGTTCACAGATACGCAGTATTTT	CATSDYRTGFTDTQYF
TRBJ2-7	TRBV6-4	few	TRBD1	TGTGCCAGCAATTATACCGGGACAGGGGGCGACGAGCAGTACTTC	CASNYTGTGGDEQYF
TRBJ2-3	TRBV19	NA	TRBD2	TGTGCCAGTAGTACACTAGCGGGGGGGCCCACAGATACGCAGTATTTT	CASSTLAGGPTDTQYF
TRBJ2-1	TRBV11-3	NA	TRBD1	TGTGCCAGCAGCTTCGGGACAGGCTCCTACAATGAGCAGTTCTTC	CASSFGTGSYNEQFF
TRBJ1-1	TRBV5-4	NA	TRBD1	TGTGCCAGCAGCTTCCGGGACAGGGTCAACACTGAAGCTTTCTTT	CASSFRDRVNTEAFF
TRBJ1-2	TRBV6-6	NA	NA	TGTGCCAGCAGTTACTCATCCCCCGGGCAGGGGCCGACCTTC	CASSYSSPGQGPTF
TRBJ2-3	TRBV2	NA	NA	TGTGCCAGCAGTGAAGAGAATACTAGCACAGATACGCAGTATTTT	CASSEENTSTDTQYF
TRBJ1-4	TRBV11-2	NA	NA	TGTGCCAGCAGCTTAGTTGAGGTTCCTGAAAAACTGTTTTTT	CASSLVEVPEKLFF
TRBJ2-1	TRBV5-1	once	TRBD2	TGCGCCAGCAGGGCGGGGGGCACCTACAATGAGCAGTTCTTC	CASRAGGTYNEQFF
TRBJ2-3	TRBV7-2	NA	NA	TGTGCCAGCAGCTTACGGCAGGCAGATACGCAGTATTTT	CASSLRQADTQYF
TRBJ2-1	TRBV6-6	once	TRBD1	TGTGCCAGCAGTCCCTCCTATGACAGGGTTTCCTACAATGAGCAGTTCTTC	CASSPSYDRVSYNEQFF
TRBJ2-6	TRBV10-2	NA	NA	TGCGCCAGCAGTTCTGTGTCTGGGGCCAACGTCCTGACTTTC	CASSSVSGANVLTF
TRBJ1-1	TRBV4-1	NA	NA	TGCGCCAGCAGCCAACCGGCGGTGAACACTGAAGCTTTCTTT	CASSQPAVNTEAFF
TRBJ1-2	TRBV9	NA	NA	TGTGCCAGCAGCGTAGGTGGCAGTAATAACTATGGCTACACCTTC	CASSVGGSNNYGYTF
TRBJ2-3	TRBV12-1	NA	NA	TGTGCCAGCAGCTCCGATCCTCTGACAGGGAACACAGATACGCAGTATTTT	CASSSDPLTGNTDTQYF
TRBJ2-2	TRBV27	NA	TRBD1	TGTGCCAGCAGCCCGGGACAGGTCAACACCGGGGAGCTGTTTTTT	CASSPGQVNTGELFF
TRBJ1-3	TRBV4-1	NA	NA	TGCGCCAGCAGCCAATTTGGCAGCTCTGGAAACACCATATATTTT	CASSQFGSSGNTIYF